This record concerns one TCR beta chain sequence. The data were taken from a study of blood T cell repertoires in COVID-19. Study as a whole: Spain, Italy and the United States supplied samples that represented acute and convalescent COVID-19.

The data were produced by immunoSEQ multiplex PCR, yet TCRdb's version contains in-frame clones alone and is incomplete. The data contain about 91,000 clones, more than 60% of them seen just once; the ten biggest clones take up around a quarter. Material for sequencing was peripheral blood. This sequence was found in a man in his 70s with acute or convalescent COVID-19.

As DNA, the CDR3 is TGTGCCAGCAGCTGGTTCCGGACAGGGACTAATGGCTACACCTTC. This encodes CASSWFRTGTNGYTF. The V and J genes are TRBV7-9 and TRBJ1-2; 8 bases are a match to TRBD1. The V gene's germline CDR1 is SEHNR and CDR2 FQNEAQ (reference sequence). The V and J ends lost 4 bases and 6 bases, in that order; junction bases with no gene match: 10. This CDR3 contains 15 residues.